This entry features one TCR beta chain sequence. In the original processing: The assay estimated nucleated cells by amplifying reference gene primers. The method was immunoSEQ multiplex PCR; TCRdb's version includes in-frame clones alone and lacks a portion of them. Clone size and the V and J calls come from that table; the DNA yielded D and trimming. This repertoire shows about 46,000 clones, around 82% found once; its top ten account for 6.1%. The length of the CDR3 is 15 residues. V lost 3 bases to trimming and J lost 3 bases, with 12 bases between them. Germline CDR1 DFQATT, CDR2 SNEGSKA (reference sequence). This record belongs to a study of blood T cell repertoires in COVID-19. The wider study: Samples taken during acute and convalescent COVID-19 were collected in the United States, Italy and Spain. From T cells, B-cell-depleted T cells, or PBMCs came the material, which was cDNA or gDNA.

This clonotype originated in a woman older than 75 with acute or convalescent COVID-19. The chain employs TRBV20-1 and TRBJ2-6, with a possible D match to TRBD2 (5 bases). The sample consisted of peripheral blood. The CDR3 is CSASPPGSGANVLTF. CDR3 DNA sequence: TGCAGTGCTAGTCCTCCGGGGAGTGGGGCCAACGTCCTGACTTTC.